The T cell receptor (beta chain) described here comes from a study of cytomegalovirus exposure and HLA in healthy donors. The study, taken as a whole, reports: Some public TCRs appeared in many individuals, while most sequences were rare. A later analysis found most CMV-associated TCR beta chains apparently HLA-restricted. Later analysis placed DRB1 highest and HLA-C lowest in TCR association rates, which differed by HLA locus. A classifier reportedly called cytomegalovirus status with high sensitivity and specificity.

The CDR3 has 14 amino acids. Per the germline V gene, CDR1 is GTSNPN and CDR2 is SVGIG (reference sequence). The PCR contained 60 Vbeta and 13 Jbeta primers. The table came from immunoSEQ multiplex PCR; TCRdb's copy has only in-frame clones and leaves some out. The table shows 75,000 to 90,000 clones, with approximately 81% occurring only once. With regard to this clone: Antigen: not known.

The sample consisted of PBMCs. V usage is TRBV30 and J usage is TRBJ2-5; 10 bases are a match to TRBD1. The better agreement between TRBJ2-7 and the DNA end casts doubt on the J call. This receptor was identified in a man aged 40-50 years in good health and CMV-seropositive. The CDR3 is CAWSETGGLYEQYF. The CDR3 bases are TGTGCCTGGAGTGAGACAGGGGGCTTGTACGAGCAGTACTTC.